This T cell receptor (beta chain) was retrieved from a study of OX40 agonist ivuxolimab in advanced cancers. The repertoire was sequenced with immunoSEQ multiplex PCR; TCRdb's copy has only in-frame clones and lacks some. The repertoire has about 66,000 clones, roughly nine tenths of them found once; the top ten carry about 0.3%. With respect to this clone: Its cognate antigen is unknown.

The length of the CDR3 is 13 residues. The trim removed 7 bases at V and 6 bases at J, leaving 6 bases unmatched. The germline V gene has CDR1 LNHNV and CDR2 YYDKDF (reference sequence). Study results and caveats: By week 6 at 0.1 to 3.0 mg/kg, blood CD4+ and CD8+ T cells had expanded clonally.

The chain carries TRBV15 and TRBJ2-4; 7 nucleotides align to TRBD1. The receptor was isolated from an adult with an advanced solid tumor such as melanoma, head and neck, liver or kidney cancer. The starting material was CD4+ or CD8+ T cells sorted from blood, obtained in a trial of the OX40 agonist ivuxolimab. The CDR3 reads CATNNDRVNIQYF. For the CDR3, the DNA is TGTGCCACCAATAACGACAGGGTAAACATTCAGTACTTC.